These 5 T cell receptor beta chains share one sample of origin, sequenced in a study of blood T cell repertoires in COVID-19. Here immunoSEQ multiplex PCR was the method, and the copy in TCRdb shows in-frame clones only, minus some. The table shows around 97,000 clones, with 70% to 90% occurring only once. Sequenced material: peripheral blood. The receptors shown here come from a human donor in a cohort sampled during active COVID-19.

The chain combines TRBV4-1 with TRBJ2-1; tentative D call: TRBD1 (6 bases). The CDR3 is 16 residues long. Looked up from germline, CDR1 is MGHRA and CDR2 is YSYEKL. V shed 0 bases and J shed 9 bases, with 18 bases lying between them. The CDR3 DNA follows: TGCGCCAGCAGCCAAGATGACGGCCAGGGGTTGGGTGAGCAGTTCTTC. As protein: CASSQDDGQGLGEQFF.

The table lists this clone with a few counts. J is TRBJ2-7 and V is TRBV5-1, with D perhaps TRBD1 (6 bases). This CDR3 has 16 amino acids. Germline CDR1 and CDR2: SGHRS and YFSETQ. Trimming left V 4 bases short and J 2 bases short, with 19 bases between. The CDR3 loop is CASSTNTGRSPYEQYF. In DNA, the CDR3 is TGCGCCAGCAGCACGAATACAGGGCGGAGCCCCTACGAGCAGTACTTC. Looking up the rest from reference TRBV5-1 and TRBJ2-7 gives the full variable domain: KAGVTQTPRYLIKTRGQQVTLSCSPISGHRSVSWYQQTPGQGLQFLFEYFSETQRNKGNFPGRFSGRQFSNSRSEMNVSTLELGDSALYLCASSTNTGRSPYEQYFGPGTRLTVT.

The rearrangement uses TRBV10-3 and TRBJ2-7, with 11 bases matching TRBD2. J was trimmed by 4 bases and V by 4 bases; bases with no gene match: 12. Germline CDR1 reads ENHRY; CDR2 reads SYGVKD. This CDR3 has 17 residues. In nucleotides, the CDR3 is TGTGCCATCAGTGGTTCAATAGCGGGAGGGCCGGCTTACGAGCAGTACTTC. This sequence encodes CAISGSIAGGPAYEQYF.

In its sample, this clone was seen once. The V and J genes are TRBV2 and TRBJ2-1; TRBD1 might be the D (6 bases). The CDR3 spans 16 residues. V was shortened by 6 bases and J by 0 bases, with 15 bases between the two germline ends. In germline, CDR1 is SNHLY, CDR2 FYNNEI. CDR3 DNA: TGTGCCAGCAGCATAGAACAGGGTCTCTCCTACAATGAGCAGTTCTTC. Translated, it gives CASSIEQGLSYNEQFF.

The CDR3 protein is CSVLRRDSPNTEAFF. The CDR3 DNA reads TGCAGCGTTCTGCGGCGGGATTCGCCGAACACTGAAGCTTTCTTT. The rearrangement uses TRBV29-1 and TRBJ1-1, with unresolved D. Germline loops: CDR1 SQVTM, CDR2 ANQGSEA. V shed 5 bases and J shed 1 base, with 17 bases lying between them. This CDR3 comprises 15 residues.